One and the same sample provided the 7 T cell receptor beta chains below, sequenced in a study of cytomegalovirus exposure and HLA in healthy donors. The data were produced by immunoSEQ multiplex PCR, yet TCRdb's version contains in-frame clones alone and is incomplete. The sample holds 60,000 to 85,000 clones, around 94% seen once. Sequencing input: PBMCs. Receptor source: a man between 18 and 29 years old in good health and CMV-seropositive.

This chain connects TRBV11-2 to TRBJ2-5; a weak D match, TRBD1 (7 bases). This CDR3 spans 18 amino acids. V was trimmed by 1 base and J by 4 bases, leaving 22 bases between them. Germline loops: CDR1 SGHAT, CDR2 FQNNGV. CDR3 DNA sequence: TGTGCCAGCAGCTTAGTATTTGGAGGGGGCGCATTATCAGAGACCCAGTACTTC. Translated, it gives CASSLVFGGGALSETQYF.

The gene calls are TRBV7-3 and TRBJ2-6; TRBD1 matches at 10 bases. V lost 1 base and J lost 4; bases outside the gene matches: 7. CDR1 SGHTA and CDR2 FQGTGA come from the germline V gene. The CDR3 covers 18 residues. CDR3 amino acids: CASSLKGQGVLGANVLTF. The CDR3 bases are TGTGCCAGCAGCTTAAAAGGACAGGGGGTCTTGGGGGCCAACGTCCTGACTTTC.

The chain joins TRBV5-6 to TRBJ1-1; D gene unclear. Germline values: CDR1 SGHDT, CDR2 YYEEEE. This CDR3 is built from 12 residues. Trimming pared 0 bases from V and 8 bases from J, leaving 8 bases between. CDR3 nucleotide sequence: TGTGCCAGCAGCTTGGCCGCGGTAGAAGCTTTCTTT. This sequence encodes CASSLAAVEAFF.

The chain combines TRBV4-1 with TRBJ2-7; maybe TRBD2 (5 bases). Germline CDR1 MGHRA, CDR2 YSYEKL. V shed 2 bases and J shed 5 bases, with 10 bases lying between them. The CDR3 sequence is 13 residues long. CDR3 bases: TGCGCCAGCAGCCAACCTGCCGGGGACGAGCAGTACTTC. Protein sequence: CASSQPAGDEQYF.

The chain joins TRBV19 to TRBJ1-4; 7 nucleotides match TRBD1. The length of the CDR3 is 14 residues. The ends lost 9 bases at V and 12 bases at J; junction bases unmatched: 16. Germline V gene data show CDR1 as LNHDA and CDR2 as SQIVND (reference sequence). CDR3 DNA: TGTGCCAGCCGGACGCGAGGGGGCGAGGAAGAACTGTTTTTT. Amino acid sequence: CASRTRGGEEELFF.

The chain is built from TRBV2 and TRBJ2-7; D might be TRBD1 (5 bases). This CDR3 region has 13 residues. V was pared by 2 bases and J by 6 bases, with 11 bases between. Germline CDR1 is SNHLY and CDR2 is FYNNEI. The CDR3 DNA reads as TGTGCCAGCAGTGAAAGGGGTGCTCGCGAGCAGTACTTC. Amino acids: CASSERGAREQYF.

This sequence joins TRBV5-1 and TRBJ2-7, with 10 bases aligning to TRBD2. The CDR3 contains 16 residues. The J segment lost 1 base and the V segment lost 2 bases, leaving 6 bases of the junction unmatched. Germline lookup yields CDR1 SGHRS and CDR2 YFSETQ. CDR3 nucleotide sequence: TGCGCCAGCAGCTTTAGAACTAGCGGGGAGTCCTACGAGCAGTACTTC. Its protein product is CASSFRTSGESYEQYF.